The clone carrying this TCR beta chain was seen many times. Its antigen is currently unknown. Between the trimmed V and J ends, which lost 2 bases and 4 bases, there was a span of 9 bases. CDR3 length equals 14 residues. Per the germline V gene, CDR1 is LNHDA and CDR2 is SQIVND (reference sequence). This sample is part of a study of HIV-infected patients and healthy controls. Alpha and beta constant-region primers primed reverse transcription of around 500 ng RNA. Alpha and beta chain libraries were made separately by chain-specific third strand synthesis with multiplexing indices. A 12-nucleotide barcode per molecule came from two concatenated random hexamers added pre-amplification. From the 5' RACE reads, TCRdb called clonotypes with MiXCR, one entry per CDR3 protein. The data hold over 3,000 distinct CDR3 sequences, with less than 30% observed a single time. Antiretroviral therapy had run roughly three months, about 14 weeks, before follow-up blood collection. All unsorted peripheral T cells were captured because whole blood was used without fractionation. RNA came from 2 to 3 ml of peripheral blood.

Study observations and caveats: MAIT alpha-chain CDR3s were frequent in healthy controls, depleted in HIV+. Healthy controls shared more CDR3 sequences between individuals than HIV-infected patients did.

The material sequenced was blood, taken during antiretroviral therapy. This TCR came from an adult with HIV infection. The V and J genes are TRBV19 and TRBJ1-5, with no clear D. The CDR3, as DNA: TGTGCCAGTAGTATAATTATCGGAAATCAGCCCCAGCATTTT. Its protein is CASSIIIGNQPQHF.